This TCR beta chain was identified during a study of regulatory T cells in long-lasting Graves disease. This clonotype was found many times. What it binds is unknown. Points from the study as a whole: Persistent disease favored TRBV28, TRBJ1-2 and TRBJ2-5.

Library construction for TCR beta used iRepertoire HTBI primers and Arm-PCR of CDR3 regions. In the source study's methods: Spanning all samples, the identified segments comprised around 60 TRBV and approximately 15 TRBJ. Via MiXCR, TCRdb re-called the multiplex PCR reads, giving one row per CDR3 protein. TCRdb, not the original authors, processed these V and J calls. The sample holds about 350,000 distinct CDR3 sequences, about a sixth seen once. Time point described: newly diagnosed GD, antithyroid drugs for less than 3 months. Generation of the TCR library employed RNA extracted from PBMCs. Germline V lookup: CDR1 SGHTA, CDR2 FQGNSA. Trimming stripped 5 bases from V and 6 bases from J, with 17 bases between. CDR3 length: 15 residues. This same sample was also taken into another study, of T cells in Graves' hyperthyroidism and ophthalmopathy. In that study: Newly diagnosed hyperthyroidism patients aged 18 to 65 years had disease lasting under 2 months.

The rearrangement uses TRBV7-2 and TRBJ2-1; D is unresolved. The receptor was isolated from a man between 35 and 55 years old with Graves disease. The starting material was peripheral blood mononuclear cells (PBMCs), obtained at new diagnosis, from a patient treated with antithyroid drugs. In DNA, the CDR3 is TGTGCCAGCAGCCACTCCACCTCCTATATCAATGAGCAGTTCTTC. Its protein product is CASSHSTSYINEQFF. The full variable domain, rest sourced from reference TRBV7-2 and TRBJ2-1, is GAGVSQSPSNKVTEKGKDVELRCDPISGHTALYWYRQSLGQGLEFLIYFQGNSAPDKSGLPSDRFSAERTGGSVSTLTIQRTQQEDSAVYLCASSHSTSYINEQFFGPGTRLTVL.